Listed below are T cell receptor beta chains from one sample, sequenced in a study of CD8+ T cells in alopecia areata. Sequenced by immunoSEQ multiplex PCR; TCRdb stores in-frame clones only, minus some. The sample shows some 110,000 clones, less than 75% of them seen only once. The sample was CD8+ T cells sorted from blood, taken at week 4, from a patient treated with tofacitinib. The receptors stem from a human donor with alopecia areata. Each CDR3 is given with its conserved first and last residue. Each record gives: J gene, clone size, D gene, V gene, CDR3 protein, CDR3 DNA. The D gene is left open where the match is weak. Clone size is shown for a subset of rows, as once, few, many or a class of expanded clone.

>TRBJ2-7|-|TRBD1|TRBV7-9
CASSFRDSPYEQYF
TGTGCCAGCAGCTTCCGGGACAGCCCTTACGAGCAGTACTTC
>TRBJ1-1|-|-|TRBV29-1
CSAEEWTEVGTEAFF
TGCAGCGCCGAAGAATGGACGGAAGTCGGCACTGAAGCTTTCTTT
>TRBJ1-1|-|TRBD1|TRBV7-2
CASSVDRPNTEAFF
TGTGCCAGCAGCGTGGACAGGCCGAACACTGAAGCTTTCTTT
>TRBJ1-2|once|-|TRBV6-5
CASSYLQAYGYTF
TGTGCCAGCAGTTACCTACAGGCCTATGGCTACACCTTC
>TRBJ1-1|once|-|TRBV9
CASSVGQTEAFF
TGTGCCAGCAGCGTAGGACAAACTGAAGCTTTCTTT
>TRBJ1-1|-|TRBD1|TRBV29-1
CSVPAGGFTEAFF
TGCAGCGTTCCGGCAGGGGGCTTCACTGAAGCTTTCTTT
>TRBJ1-1|-|-|TRBV30
CAWKPHLGTEAFF
TGTGCCTGGAAGCCTCACTTGGGCACTGAAGCTTTCTTT
>TRBJ2-7|-|-|TRBV5-1
CASSLQASYEQYF
TGCGCCAGCAGCTTGCAGGCGTCCTACGAGCAGTACTTC
>TRBJ1-2|-|-|TRBV7-9
CASSSGGRYGYTF
TGTGCCAGCAGCTCGGGAGGGCGCTATGGCTACACCTTC
>TRBJ2-7|-|-|TRBV29-1
CSALTQSYEQYF
TGCAGCGCCCTGACTCAATCCTACGAGCAGTACTTC
>TRBJ1-6|-|TRBD1|TRBV9
CASSGTGGQPLHF
TGTGCCAGCAGCGGGACAGGGGGCCAACCCCTCCACTTT
>TRBJ1-2|-|-|TRBV7-2
CASSLGASYGYTF
TGTGCCAGCAGCTTAGGGGCTTCCTATGGCTACACCTTC
>TRBJ1-6|-|-|TRBV25-1
CASSELGGLGSLHF
TGTGCCAGCAGTGAACTTGGGGGCCTCGGGTCCCTCCACTTT
>TRBJ2-7|few|TRBD1|TRBV10-3
CAISEGTGGLEQYF
TGTGCCATCAGTGAGGGGACAGGGGGCCTCGAGCAGTACTTC
>TRBJ2-1|-|TRBD2|TRBV7-6
CASSWTSGGREQFF
TGTGCCAGCAGCTGGACTAGCGGGGGTCGCGAGCAGTTCTTC
>TRBJ2-3|-|TRBD2|TRBV5-4
CASSQDQRGVTDTQYF
TGCGCCAGCAGCCAAGACCAGCGGGGGGTAACAGATACGCAGTATTTT
>TRBJ2-3|-|TRBD1|TRBV7-9
CASRGTGPPTGTDTQYF
TGTGCCAGCAGGGGGACAGGGCCCCCGACTGGAACAGATACGCAGTATTTT